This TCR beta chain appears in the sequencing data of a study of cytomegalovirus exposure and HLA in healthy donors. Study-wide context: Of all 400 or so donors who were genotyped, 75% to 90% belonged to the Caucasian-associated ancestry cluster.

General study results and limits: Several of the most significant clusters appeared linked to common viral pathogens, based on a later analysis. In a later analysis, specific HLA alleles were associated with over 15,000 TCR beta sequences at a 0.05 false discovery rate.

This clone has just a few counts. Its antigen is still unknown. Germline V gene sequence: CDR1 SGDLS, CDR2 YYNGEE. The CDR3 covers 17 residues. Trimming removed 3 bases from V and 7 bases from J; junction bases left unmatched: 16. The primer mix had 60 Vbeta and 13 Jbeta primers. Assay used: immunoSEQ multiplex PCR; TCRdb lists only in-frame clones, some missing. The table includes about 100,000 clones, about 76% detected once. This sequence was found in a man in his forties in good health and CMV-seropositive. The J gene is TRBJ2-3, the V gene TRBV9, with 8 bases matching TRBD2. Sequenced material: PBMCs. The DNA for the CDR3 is TGTGCCAGCAGCGGGACTTCAGCGGGGGACGTTCCTTATACGCAGTATTTT. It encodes CASSGTSAGDVPYTQYF.